The 12 T cell receptor beta chains below come from one sample, sequenced in a study of T-cell memory formation after mild COVID-19. TCRdb analysed the 5' RACE reads with MiXCR anew, one entry per CDR3 protein. Of fewer than 650,000 distinct CDR3 sequences in the sample, roughly 17% are singletons; the top ten hold roughly 7.8%. The specimen was PBMCs or a T cell subset sorted from them (not recorded which). The source is an adult woman who had mild COVID-19 (a few samples of this study predate the infection). Cell type and time point are not known.

The table lists this clonotype with a few counts. One end of the junction varies from germline; a read error may be responsible. The V call is TRBV4-1, the J call TRBJ2-5, with D maybe TRBD1 (5 bases). CDR1 and CDR2 (germline): MGHRA, YSYEKL. This CDR3 region has 14 residues. In DNA form, the CDR3 reads TGCGCCAGCAGCCAAGTTATCGGAAGCAGGGCTCCATCCTTC. It encodes CASSQVIGSRAPSF.

The rearrangement links TRBV24-1 to TRBJ2-1; D ambiguous. In germline, CDR1 is KGHDR, CDR2 SFDVKD. There are 15 residues in the CDR3. The V and J ends lost 5 bases and 0 bases respectively, with 10 bases between them. Here the CDR3 DNA reads TGTGCCACCAGTGGGGATGTGAGCTCCTACAATGAGCAGTTCTTC. Protein: CATSGDVSSYNEQFF.

The V gene is TRBV18, the J gene TRBJ2-7; no definite D call. CDR3 length: 15 amino acids. Looked up from germline, CDR1 is KGHSH and CDR2 is LQKENI. The germline V and J ends were trimmed by 3 bases and 3 bases, with 15 bases remaining between them. The CDR3 nucleotides read TGTGCCAGCTCACCGCGGCAAGGGCAAAGCTACGAGCAGTACTTC. Its translation: CASSPRQGQSYEQYF.

In this sample, this clonotype turned up a few times. Here the CDR3 DNA reads TGTGCCAGCAGTACCTCCGGGGGGTGGAGTGGCGCCGGGGAGCTGTTTTTT. Its protein is CASSTSGGWSGAGELFF. The chain carries TRBV12-3 or TRBV12-4 and TRBJ2-2, with 7 bases lining up with TRBD2. This CDR3 contains 17 residues. The trim removed 5 bases at V and 6 bases at J, leaving 15 bases unmatched.

V gene TRBV29-1 combines with J gene TRBJ1-5; D is possibly TRBD1 (6 bases). In germline, CDR1 is SQVTM, CDR2 ANQGSEA. Trimming shortened V by 4 bases and J by 0 bases, and 10 bases separated the two germline ends. The CDR3 is 14 residues long. CDR3 DNA: TGCAGCGTTGTGGGGGGCGATAGCAATCAGCCCCAGCATTTT. This codes for CSVVGGDSNQPQHF.

The chain links TRBV12-3 or TRBV12-4 to TRBJ1-2, with D maybe TRBD1 (5 bases). The CDR3 loop spans 14 amino acids. CDR3 amino acids: CASLWGGNFYGYTF. CDR3 nucleotide sequence: TGTGCTAGTCTATGGGGGGGGAATTTTTATGGCTACACCTTC.

This clonotype was detected only a few times. The CDR3 DNA is TGTGCCAGCAGTTTAGGGACTCGGAGAAGCACCGGGGAGCTGTTTTTT. It encodes CASSLGTRRSTGELFF. V and J are TRBV12-3 or TRBV12-4 and TRBJ2-2; tentative D call: TRBD2 (5 bases). The germline V and J ends were trimmed by 1 base and 4 bases, with 13 bases remaining between them. This CDR3 has 16 residues.

A single count supports this clonotype. This chain joins TRBV9 and TRBJ2-3; no reliable D call. From germline, CDR1 is SGDLS and CDR2 YYNGEE. The CDR3 spans 14 residues. Trimming cost V 0 bases and J 1 base, with 6 bases left between them. CDR3 protein: CASSVVDGTDTQYF. The CDR3 coding sequence is TGTGCCAGCAGCGTAGTAGATGGCACAGATACGCAGTATTTT. Complete variable domain (other parts from reference TRBV9 and TRBJ2-3): DSGVTQTPKHLITATGQRVTLRCSPRSGDLSVYWYQQSLDQGLQFLIQYYNGEERAKGNILERFSAQQFPDLHSELNLSSLELGDSALYFCASSVVDGTDTQYFGPGTRLTVL.

The genes are TRBV3-1 and TRBJ2-7, with TRBD1 matching over 7 bases. Per the germline V gene, CDR1 is LGHDT and CDR2 is YNNKEL (reference sequence). The V gene end was trimmed by 4 bases and the J gene end by 7 bases; junction bases not matched to a gene: 13. The CDR3 sequence is 15 residues long. The CDR3 sequence: CASSPIDRDSLEQYF. DNA of the CDR3: TGTGCCAGCAGCCCGATTGACCGGGACAGCTTAGAGCAGTACTTC.

This clonotype occurred a few times. The rearrangement links TRBV12-3 or TRBV12-4 to TRBJ1-5; perhaps TRBD1 as D (5 bases). The CDR3 spans 12 residues. V shed 8 bases and J shed 6 bases, with 11 bases lying between them. The CDR3: CASGQGRQPQHF. For the CDR3, the DNA is TGTGCCAGCGGGCAGGGTCGTCAGCCCCAGCATTTT.

This clonotype showed up just a few times. V is TRBV12-3 or TRBV12-4 and J is TRBJ1-5; TRBD1 might be the D (6 bases). Trimming shortened V by 7 bases and J by 0 bases, and 10 bases separated the two germline ends. There are 14 residues in the CDR3. CDR3 bases: TGTGCCAGCAAGGGGGACGGTAGCAATCAGCCCCAGCATTTT. Its protein is CASKGDGSNQPQHF.

There are a few counts of this clonotype. The chain employs TRBV5-6 and TRBJ2-1; D is ambiguous. V lost 0 bases, J lost 8 bases, and 9 bases lay in between. The CDR3 length is 13 residues. From germline, CDR1 is SGHDT and CDR2 YYEEEE. CDR3 sequence (DNA): TGTGCCAGCAGCTTGGTTGCGAGCGATGAGCAGTTCTTC. Its translation is CASSLVASDEQFF.